These T cell receptor beta chains were read from a single sample in a study of blood T cell repertoires in COVID-19. Measured with immunoSEQ multiplex PCR; TCRdb has only the in-frame clones, and not every one. The sample lists roughly 100,000 clones; 82% were seen once. Material for sequencing was peripheral blood. These receptors were collected from a man aged 55-75 years with acute or convalescent COVID-19. Each CDR3 is given without its conserved first and last residue. The D gene is left open where the match is weak.

TRBJ2-5 | TRBD2 | TRBV6-5 | ASSRGLAGLHQY
TRBJ1-1 | NA | TRBV7-3 | ASREGGTTSSF
TRBJ1-2 | TRBD1 | TRBV5-4 | ASSPTGNYGYT
TRBJ1-1 | NA | TRBV30 | AWTGGRTEAF
TRBJ2-7 | TRBD2 | TRBV7-9 | ASSLALPTGLAGAYEQY
TRBJ2-1 | NA | TRBV2 | ASRESGNEQF
TRBJ2-5 | TRBD1 | TRBV5-1 | ASSLRQGAETQY
TRBJ2-1 | NA | TRBV7-9 | ASSLALRYNEQF
TRBJ2-1 | NA | TRBV15 | ATSRALTEQF
TRBJ2-6 | NA | TRBV4-3 | ASSLRESGANVLT
TRBJ2-1 | TRBD2 | TRBV3-1/TRBV3-2 | ASSQDTGLAGNEQF
TRBJ2-5 | TRBD2 | TRBV19 | ASSGGAMETQY
TRBJ1-4 | TRBD1 | TRBV7-2 | ASSIQGNEKLF
TRBJ1-2 | NA | TRBV11-3 | ASSSGREYGYT
TRBJ1-2 | NA | TRBV3-1/TRBV3-2 | ASSQELRYGYT